One and the same sample provided the 22 T cell receptor beta chains below, sequenced in a study of cytomegalovirus exposure and HLA in healthy donors. A multiplex PCR was run with 60 Vbeta primers and 13 Jbeta primers. Measured with immunoSEQ multiplex PCR; TCRdb has only the in-frame clones, and not every one. Its listing shows some 30,000 clones. The specimen sequenced was PBMCs. The receptors derive from a female donor in good health and CMV-seronegative.

CDR3 sequence reads: CSVSIPTTNEKLFF. The CDR3 region has the DNA TGCAGCGTTTCAATCCCTACAACTAATGAAAAACTGTTTTTT. The V and J genes are TRBV29-1 and TRBJ1-4; D is unclear. V lost 5 bases and J 0 bases, leaving 10 bases between the germline ends. The CDR3 runs to 14 residues. CDR1 and CDR2 from the germline V gene are SQVTM and ANQGSEA.

This rearrangement joins TRBV12-5 to TRBJ2-7, with a tentative D call TRBD2 (5 bases). Trimming removed 1 base from V and 4 bases from J, with 20 bases in between. Germline CDR1 LGHNT, CDR2 FRNRAP. There are 17 residues in the CDR3. In DNA form, the CDR3 reads TGTGCTAGTGGTTTGGAATGGGTATATACCGGGGATTACGAGCAGTACTTC. This sequence encodes CASGLEWVYTGDYEQYF.

The chain is built from TRBV4-1 and TRBJ2-3; tentative D call: TRBD1 (7 bases). The V and J ends lost 3 bases and 3 bases respectively, with 16 bases between them. Germline V gives CDR1 MGHRA, CDR2 YSYEKL. CDR3 length: 16 residues. CDR3 coding DNA: TGCGCCAGCAGCCATCAGGGGGGCGTAAGTACAGATACGCAGTATTTT. Protein sequence: CASSHQGGVSTDTQYF.

This chain joins TRBV5-6 and TRBJ1-1, with TRBD1 matching 9 bases. Germline lookup yields CDR1 SGHDT and CDR2 YYEEEE. The CDR3 loop spans 16 amino acids. V lost 4 bases to trimming and J lost 1 base; unmatched junction nucleotides: 8. The CDR3 coding sequence is TGTGCCAGCAGCCTCCCCGGACAGGGGAGGAACACTGAAGCTTTCTTT. Translating gives CASSLPGQGRNTEAFF.

The V and J genes are TRBV4-2 and TRBJ2-7, with 13 nucleotides matching TRBD2. Germline CDR1 LGHNA, CDR2 YNFKEQ. V lost 4 bases to trimming and J lost 6 bases; unmatched junction nucleotides: 15. The length of the CDR3 is 18 residues. The CDR3 region is CASSRQGGTSGGAREQYF. The DNA of the CDR3 is TGTGCCAGCAGCCGACAGGGAGGAACTAGCGGGGGGGCACGCGAGCAGTACTTC.

V is TRBV6-1 and J is TRBJ2-1, with D possibly TRBD1 on 8 matching bases. Per the germline V gene, CDR1 is MNHNS and CDR2 is SASEGT. Trimming shortened V by 4 bases and J by 7 bases, and 20 bases separated the two germline ends. The CDR3 totals 16 residues. CDR3 in amino acids: CASSGPYRGEGNEQFF. The CDR3 region has the DNA TGTGCCAGCAGTGGACCCTACAGGGGGGAGGGGAATGAGCAGTTCTTC.

The gene calls are TRBV13 and TRBJ2-1; the match to TRBD2 covers 10 bases. Germline loops: CDR1 PRHDT, CDR2 FYEKMQ (reference sequence). V shed 5 bases, J shed 4 bases, and the junction held 8 bases outside the gene matches. CDR3 size: 16 residues. The DNA of the CDR3 is TGTGCCAGCAGCCTAAAGAAGCGGGGGGGTTACAATGAGCAGTTCTTC. Its translation is CASSLKKRGGYNEQFF. The whole variable domain, remainder taken from reference TRBV13 and TRBJ2-1, is AAGVIQSPRHLIKEKRETATLKCYPIPRHDTVYWYQQGPGQDPQFLISFYEKMQSDKGSIPDRFSAQQFSDYHSELNMSSLELGDSALYFCASSLKKRGGYNEQFFGPGTRLTVL.

This rearrangement joins TRBV29-1 to TRBJ1-2; D remains unclear. The length of the CDR3 is 13 residues. Germline values: CDR1 SQVTM, CDR2 ANQGSEA. V shed 4 bases and J shed 2 bases, with 11 bases lying between them. The CDR3 DNA reads TGCAGCGTTGTGGTACTAGACAACTATGGCTACACCTTC. Protein product: CSVVVLDNYGYTF.

This chain connects TRBV15 to TRBJ1-6, with D possibly TRBD1 on 5 matching bases. The CDR3 covers 14 residues. Trimming stripped 5 bases from V and 4 bases from J, with 9 bases between. Germline V gives CDR1 LNHNV, CDR2 YYDKDF (reference sequence). The DNA for the CDR3 is TGTGCCACCAGCTACCGACAGTATAATTCACCCCTCCACTTT. Translation: CATSYRQYNSPLHF. The variable domain in full, with the rest retrieved from reference TRBV15 and TRBJ1-6, is DAMVIQNPRYQVTQFGKPVTLSCSQTLNHNVMYWYQQKSSQAPKLLFHYYDKDFNNEADTPDNFQSRRPNTSFCFLDIRSPGLGDTAMYLCATSYRQYNSPLHFGNGTRLTVT.

The CDR3 loop reads CASSKRTVSYEQYF. In DNA form, the CDR3 reads TGTGCCAGCAGCAAACGGACAGTCTCCTACGAGCAGTACTTC. This sequence joins TRBV13 and TRBJ2-7, with a possible D match to TRBD1 (6 bases). Germline CDR1 and CDR2: PRHDT and FYEKMQ (reference sequence). The CDR3 has 14 amino acids. V dropped 5 bases and J dropped 0 bases, with 11 bases sitting between them.

The chain uses TRBV7-2 and TRBJ2-2, with 12 bases that match TRBD2. The junction had 12 bases not matched to a gene; V was cut back by 5 bases and J by 2 bases. The CDR3 is 19 residues long. Germline CDR1 reads SGHTA; CDR2 reads FQGNSA. The CDR3 loop reads CASSPRTKTSGGNTGELFF. CDR3 nucleotides: TGTGCCAGCAGCCCCCGTACGAAGACTAGCGGGGGCAACACCGGGGAGCTGTTTTTT.

This rearrangement joins TRBV13 to TRBJ1-2; the D is unclear. V was shortened by 2 bases and J by 8 bases, with 9 bases between the two germline ends. The CDR3 is made up of 12 amino acids. Germline loops: CDR1 PRHDT, CDR2 FYEKMQ (reference sequence). The CDR3 region has the DNA TGTGCCAGCAGCTTACGGTCCCCGGGCTACACCTTC. Protein: CASSLRSPGYTF.

The chain joins TRBV5-6 to TRBJ2-3; 8 positions agree with TRBD2. The germline V gene encodes CDR1 SGHDT and CDR2 YYEEEE. The CDR3 spans 15 residues. V shed 4 bases and J 4 bases; nucleotides not matched to a gene: 8. CDR3 sequence reads: CASSKGLALADTQYF. The CDR3 coding sequence is TGTGCCAGCAGCAAAGGACTAGCTCTTGCAGATACGCAGTATTTT.

The rearrangement links TRBV6-6 to TRBJ2-3; TRBD2 matches 7 bases. CDR3 length: 14 residues. The junction had 1 base not matched to a gene; V was cut back by 0 bases and J by 4 bases. Germline V gene sequence: CDR1 MNHNY, CDR2 SVGAGI (reference sequence). CDR3 amino acids: CASSYSGGADTQYF. The CDR3 DNA reads TGTGCCAGCAGTTACTCGGGGGGGGCAGATACGCAGTATTTT.

The V and J genes are TRBV2 and TRBJ1-1, with a possible D match to TRBD1 (5 bases). Trimming shortened V by 1 base and J by 8 bases, and 11 bases separated the two germline ends. Germline CDR1 reads SNHLY; CDR2 reads FYNNEI. CDR3 size: 13 residues. CDR3 sequence: CASSEEFRTEAFF. CDR3 sequence (DNA): TGTGCCAGCAGTGAAGAGTTTAGGACAGAAGCTTTCTTT.

The chain is built from TRBV28 and TRBJ1-5, with 7 positions matching TRBD1. This CDR3 region has 14 residues. The V and J ends lost 7 bases and 5 bases, in that order; junction bases with no gene match: 8. Germline lookup yields CDR1 MDHEN and CDR2 SYDVKM. CDR3 residues: CASNLDRDDQPQHF. Written as DNA, the CDR3 is TGTGCCAGCAACCTCGACAGGGACGATCAGCCCCAGCATTTT.

The V gene is TRBV6-5, the J gene TRBJ2-3, with TRBD2 identical over 9 bases. This CDR3 comprises 15 residues. Losses at the gene ends were 4 bases for V and 0 bases for J; bases not matched to a gene: 2. The germline CDR1 and CDR2 sequences are MNHEY and SVGAGI. CDR3 region: CASSSSGGSTDTQYF. The DNA of the CDR3 is TGTGCCAGCAGTTCGAGCGGGGGGAGCACAGATACGCAGTATTTT.

The V gene is TRBV9, the J gene TRBJ1-3; a weak D match, TRBD1 (5 bases). Germline V gene lookup returns CDR1 SGDLS and CDR2 YYNGEE. CDR3 length equals 16 residues. V was clipped by 0 bases and J by 4 bases, with 14 bases between them. The CDR3 sequence is CASSVAPGIRGNTIYF. The CDR3, as DNA: TGTGCCAGCAGCGTAGCTCCAGGGATAAGAGGAAACACCATATATTTT.

The chain couples TRBV14 to TRBJ2-5, with TRBD2 matching 9 bases. CDR1 and CDR2 (germline): SGHDN, FVKESK. This CDR3 contains 15 residues. V shed 2 bases, J shed 2 bases, and the junction held 3 bases outside the gene matches. CDR3 in amino acids: CASSQLTSGQETQYF. The CDR3 DNA sequence: TGTGCCAGCAGCCAATTAACTAGCGGGCAAGAGACCCAGTACTTC.

This clone is deemed medium-sized by its frequency. The V call is TRBV10-2, the J call TRBJ1-2, with D hard to call. Deletions cut 10 bases from V and 2 bases from J, with 11 bases between. This CDR3 region has 12 residues. Germline V CDR1 and CDR2: WSHSY, SAAADI. Here the CDR3 reads CATSPVNYGYTF. CDR3 nucleotides: TGCGCCACTAGCCCGGTAAACTATGGCTACACCTTC.

V gene TRBV12-2 combines with J gene TRBJ2-7; the DNA was not used to check the table's D call, TRBD1. TRBV12-2 is a listed pseudogene. The CDR3 totals 17 residues. The CDR3 reads CASRLVLAPEISYEQYF. The CDR3 nucleotides read TGTGCAAGTCGCTTAGTCTTGGCTCCCGAAATCTCCTACGAGCAGTACTTC.

The V gene is TRBV5-4, the J gene TRBJ2-7, with 14 bases fitting TRBD2. The CDR3 extends over 17 amino acids. The germline V gene encodes CDR1 SGHNT and CDR2 YYREEE (reference sequence). V lost 2 bases, J lost 4 bases, and 8 bases stayed unmatched. The CDR3 is CASSFKLGTSGGYEQYF. CDR3 nucleotides: TGTGCCAGCAGCTTTAAGTTGGGGACTAGCGGGGGTTACGAGCAGTACTTC.